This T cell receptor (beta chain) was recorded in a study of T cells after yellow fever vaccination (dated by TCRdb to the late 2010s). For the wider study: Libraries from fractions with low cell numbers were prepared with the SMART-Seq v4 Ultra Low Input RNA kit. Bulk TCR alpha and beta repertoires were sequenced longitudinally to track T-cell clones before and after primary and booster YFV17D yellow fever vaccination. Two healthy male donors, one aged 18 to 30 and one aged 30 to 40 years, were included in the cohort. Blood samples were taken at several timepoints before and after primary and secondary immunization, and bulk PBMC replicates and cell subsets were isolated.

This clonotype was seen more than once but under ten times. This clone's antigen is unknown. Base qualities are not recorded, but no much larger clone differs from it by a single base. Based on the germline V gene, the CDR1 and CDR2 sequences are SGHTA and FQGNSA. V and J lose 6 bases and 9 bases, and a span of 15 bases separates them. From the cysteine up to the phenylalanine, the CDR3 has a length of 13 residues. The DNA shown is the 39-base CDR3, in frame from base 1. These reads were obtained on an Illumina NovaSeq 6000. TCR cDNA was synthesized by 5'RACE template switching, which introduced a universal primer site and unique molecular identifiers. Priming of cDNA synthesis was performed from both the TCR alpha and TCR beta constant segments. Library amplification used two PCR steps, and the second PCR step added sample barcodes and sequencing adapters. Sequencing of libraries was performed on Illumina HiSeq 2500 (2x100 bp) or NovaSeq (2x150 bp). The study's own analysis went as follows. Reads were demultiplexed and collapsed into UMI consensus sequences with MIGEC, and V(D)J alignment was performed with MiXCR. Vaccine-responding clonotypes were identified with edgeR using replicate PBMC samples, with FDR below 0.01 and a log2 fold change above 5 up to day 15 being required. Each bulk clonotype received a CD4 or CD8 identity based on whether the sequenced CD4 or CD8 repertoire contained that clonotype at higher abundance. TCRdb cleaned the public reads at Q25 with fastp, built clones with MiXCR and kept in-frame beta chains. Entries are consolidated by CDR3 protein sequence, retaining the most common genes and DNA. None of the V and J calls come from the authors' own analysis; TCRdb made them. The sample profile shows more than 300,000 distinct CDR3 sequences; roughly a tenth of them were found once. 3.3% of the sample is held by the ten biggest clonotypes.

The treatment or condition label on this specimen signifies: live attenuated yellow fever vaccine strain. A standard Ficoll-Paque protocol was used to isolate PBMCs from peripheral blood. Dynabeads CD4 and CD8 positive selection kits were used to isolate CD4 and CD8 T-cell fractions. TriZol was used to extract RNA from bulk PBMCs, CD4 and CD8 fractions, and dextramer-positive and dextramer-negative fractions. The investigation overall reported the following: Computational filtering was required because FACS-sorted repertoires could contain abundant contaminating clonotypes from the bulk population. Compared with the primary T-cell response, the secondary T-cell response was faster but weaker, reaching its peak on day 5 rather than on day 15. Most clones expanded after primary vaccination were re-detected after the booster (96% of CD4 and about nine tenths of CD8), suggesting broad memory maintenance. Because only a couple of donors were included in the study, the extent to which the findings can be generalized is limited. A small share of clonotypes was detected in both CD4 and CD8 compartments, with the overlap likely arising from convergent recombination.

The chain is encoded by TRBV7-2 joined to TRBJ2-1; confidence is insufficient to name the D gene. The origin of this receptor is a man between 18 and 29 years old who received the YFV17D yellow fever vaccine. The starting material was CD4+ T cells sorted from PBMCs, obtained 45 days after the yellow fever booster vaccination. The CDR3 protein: CASSRVGSGEQFF. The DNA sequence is TGTGCCAGCAGTCGAGTGGGGTCTGGTGAGCAGTTCTTC.